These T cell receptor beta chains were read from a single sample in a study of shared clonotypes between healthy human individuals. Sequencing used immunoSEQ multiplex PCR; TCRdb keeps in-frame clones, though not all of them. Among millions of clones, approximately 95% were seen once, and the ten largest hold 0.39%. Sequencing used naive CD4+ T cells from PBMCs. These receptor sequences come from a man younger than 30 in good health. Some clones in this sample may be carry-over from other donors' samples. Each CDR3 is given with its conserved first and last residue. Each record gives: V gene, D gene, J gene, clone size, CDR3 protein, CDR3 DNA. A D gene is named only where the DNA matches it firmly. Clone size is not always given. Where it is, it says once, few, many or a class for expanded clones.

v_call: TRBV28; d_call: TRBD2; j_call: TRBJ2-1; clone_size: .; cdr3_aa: CASRSAGVGYNEQFF; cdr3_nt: TGTGCCAGCAGATCAGCGGGAGTCGGCTACAATGAGCAGTTCTTC
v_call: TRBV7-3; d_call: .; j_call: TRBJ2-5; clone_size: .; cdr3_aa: CASSFPDSFQETQYF; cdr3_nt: TGTGCCAGCAGCTTCCCGGACAGTTTCCAAGAGACCCAGTACTTC
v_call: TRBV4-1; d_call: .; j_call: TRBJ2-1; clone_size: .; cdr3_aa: CASSHVGFLSSYNEQFF; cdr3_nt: TGCGCCAGCAGCCATGTAGGGTTCCTAAGCTCCTACAATGAGCAGTTCTTC
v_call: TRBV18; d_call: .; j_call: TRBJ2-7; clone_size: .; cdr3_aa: CASSPEGVSARSYEQYF; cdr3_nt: TGTGCCAGCTCACCAGAAGGGGTTAGCGCTAGATCCTACGAGCAGTACTTC
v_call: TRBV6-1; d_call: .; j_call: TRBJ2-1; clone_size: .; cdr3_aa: CASSLVRGNEQFF; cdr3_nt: TGTGCCAGCAGTTTAGTCAGGGGCAATGAGCAGTTCTTC
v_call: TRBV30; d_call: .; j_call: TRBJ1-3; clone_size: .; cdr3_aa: CAWGLSGNTIYF; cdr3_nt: TGTGCCTGGGGCCTCTCTGGAAACACCATATATTTT
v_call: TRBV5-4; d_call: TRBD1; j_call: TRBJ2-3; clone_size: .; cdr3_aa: CASSKPGQSTDTQYF; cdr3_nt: TGTGCCAGCAGCAAACCGGGACAGAGCACAGATACGCAGTATTTT
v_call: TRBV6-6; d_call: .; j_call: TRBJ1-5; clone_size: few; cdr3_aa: CASSSIQVTTSQHF; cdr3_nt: TGTGCCAGCAGTTCCATCCAGGTCACAACGTCCCAGCATTTT
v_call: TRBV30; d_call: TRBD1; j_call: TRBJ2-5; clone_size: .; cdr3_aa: CAWSGDRGETQYF; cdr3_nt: TGTGCCTGGAGTGGTGACAGGGGAGAGACCCAGTACTTC
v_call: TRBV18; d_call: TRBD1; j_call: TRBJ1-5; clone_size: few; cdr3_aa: CASSPGGRHQPQHF; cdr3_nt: TGTGCCAGCTCCCCAGGGGGTAGGCATCAGCCCCAGCATTTT
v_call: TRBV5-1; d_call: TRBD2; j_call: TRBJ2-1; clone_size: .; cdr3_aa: CASSLGWREGQNEQFF; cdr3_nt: TGCGCCAGCAGCTTGGGGTGGCGGGAGGGCCAGAATGAGCAGTTCTTC
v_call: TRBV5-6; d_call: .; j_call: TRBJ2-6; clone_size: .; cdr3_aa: CASSYGTGAPSGANVLTF; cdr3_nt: TGTGCCAGCAGCTATGGGACGGGAGCACCCTCTGGGGCCAACGTCCTGACTTTC
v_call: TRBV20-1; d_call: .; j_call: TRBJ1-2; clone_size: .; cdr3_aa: CSATGDYGYTF; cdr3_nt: TGCAGTGCTACCGGGGATTATGGCTACACCTTC
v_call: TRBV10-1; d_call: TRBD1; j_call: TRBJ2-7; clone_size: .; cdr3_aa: CARSRDRRWDEQYF; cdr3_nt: TGCGCCAGGTCGAGGGACAGGAGGTGGGACGAGCAGTACTTC
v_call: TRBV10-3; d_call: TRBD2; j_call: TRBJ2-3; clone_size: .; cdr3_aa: CAISERESSGSHTDTQYF; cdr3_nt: TGTGCCATCAGTGAGAGAGAGTCTAGCGGGTCCCACACAGATACGCAGTATTTT
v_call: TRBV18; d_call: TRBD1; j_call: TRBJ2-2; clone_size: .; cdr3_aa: CASSPLQGAGELFF; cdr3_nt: TGTGCCAGCTCACCATTACAGGGGGCTGGGGAGCTGTTTTTT
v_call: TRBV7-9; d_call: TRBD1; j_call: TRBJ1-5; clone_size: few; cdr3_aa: CASSFGTGLNQPQHF; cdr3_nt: TGTGCCAGCAGCTTCGGGACAGGGCTTAATCAGCCCCAGCATTTT
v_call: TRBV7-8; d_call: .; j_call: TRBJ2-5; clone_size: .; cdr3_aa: CASRLRVGAQETQYF; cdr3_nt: TGTGCCAGCAGGCTTAGGGTTGGGGCCCAAGAGACCCAGTACTTC
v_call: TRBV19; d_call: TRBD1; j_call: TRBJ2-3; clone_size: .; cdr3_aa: CASSTRQGTQYF; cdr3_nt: TGTGCCAGTAGTACGCGACAGGGTACGCAGTATTTT
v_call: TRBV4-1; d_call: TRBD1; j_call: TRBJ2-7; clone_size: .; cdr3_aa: CASSQEGGTGVYEQYF; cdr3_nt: TGCGCCAGCAGCCAAGAGGGAGGGACAGGGGTCTACGAGCAGTACTTC
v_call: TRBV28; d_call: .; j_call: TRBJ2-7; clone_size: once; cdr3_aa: CASSLSGGEQYF; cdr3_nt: TGTGCCAGCAGTTTATCAGGCGGAGAGCAGTACTTC
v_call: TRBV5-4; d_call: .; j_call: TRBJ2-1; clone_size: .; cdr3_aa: CASAETPSKDEQFF; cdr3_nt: TGTGCCAGCGCCGAGACGCCCTCGAAGGATGAGCAGTTCTTC
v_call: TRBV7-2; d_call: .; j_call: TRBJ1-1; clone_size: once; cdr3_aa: CASSQGSWGTEAFF; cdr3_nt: TGTGCCAGCAGCCAGGGCTCTTGGGGGACTGAAGCTTTCTTT
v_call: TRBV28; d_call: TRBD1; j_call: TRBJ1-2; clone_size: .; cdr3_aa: CASSPPGQGAYGYTF; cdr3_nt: TGTGCCAGCAGTCCACCGGGACAGGGGGCCTATGGCTACACCTTC
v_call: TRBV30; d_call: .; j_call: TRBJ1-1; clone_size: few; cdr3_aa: CAWSKTGDTEAFF; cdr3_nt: TGTGCCTGGAGCAAGACAGGAGACACTGAAGCTTTCTTT
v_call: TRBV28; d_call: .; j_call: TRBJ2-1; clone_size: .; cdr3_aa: CASPPRWGSSYNEQFF; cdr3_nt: TGTGCCAGCCCCCCTCGGTGGGGGAGCTCCTACAATGAGCAGTTCTTC
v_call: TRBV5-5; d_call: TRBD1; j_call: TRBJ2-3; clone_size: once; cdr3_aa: CASSLVRGLPTDTQYF; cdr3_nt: TGTGCCAGCAGCTTGGTGAGGGGGCTCCCCACAGATACGCAGTATTTT
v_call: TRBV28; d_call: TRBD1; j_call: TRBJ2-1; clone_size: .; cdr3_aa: CASRWTGSSYNEQFF; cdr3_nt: TGTGCCAGCAGATGGACAGGGAGCTCCTACAATGAGCAGTTCTTC
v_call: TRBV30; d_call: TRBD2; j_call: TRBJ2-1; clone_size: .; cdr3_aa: CAWSGNSGGRKNEQFF; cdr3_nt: TGTGCCTGGAGTGGGAATAGCGGCGGGAGGAAAAATGAGCAGTTCTTC
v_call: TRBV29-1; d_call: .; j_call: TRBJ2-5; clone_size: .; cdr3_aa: CSAEGMQETQYF; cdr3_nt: TGCAGCGCTGAGGGGATGCAAGAGACCCAGTACTTC
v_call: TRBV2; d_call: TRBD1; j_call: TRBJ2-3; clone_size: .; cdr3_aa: CASSDDRGPDTQYF; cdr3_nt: TGTGCCAGCAGTGACGACAGGGGCCCAGATACGCAGTATTTT
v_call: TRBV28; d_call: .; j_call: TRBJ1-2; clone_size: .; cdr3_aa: CASSAQQGSYGYTF; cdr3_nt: TGTGCCAGCAGTGCCCAACAGGGTAGCTATGGCTACACCTTC
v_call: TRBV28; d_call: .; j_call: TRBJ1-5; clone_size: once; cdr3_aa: CASSLHTAQHF; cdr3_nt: TGTGCCAGCAGTTTACATACAGCCCAGCATTTT
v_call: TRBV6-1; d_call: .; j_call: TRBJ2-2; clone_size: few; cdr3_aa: CASSSGTLNTGELFF; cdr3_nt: TGTGCCAGCAGTTCCGGGACACTTAACACCGGGGAGCTGTTTTTT
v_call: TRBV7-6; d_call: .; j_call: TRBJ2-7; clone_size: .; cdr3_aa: CASSPRRDNSYEQYF; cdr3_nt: TGTGCCAGCAGCCCCCGACGGGACAACTCCTACGAGCAGTACTTC
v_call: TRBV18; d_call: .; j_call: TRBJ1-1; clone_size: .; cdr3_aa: CASSPRTASEAFF; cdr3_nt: TGTGCCAGCTCACCCCGGACGGCATCTGAAGCTTTCTTT
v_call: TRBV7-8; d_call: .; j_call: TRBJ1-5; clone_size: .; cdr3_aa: CASSLENSVSNQPQHF; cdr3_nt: TGTGCCAGCAGCTTAGAAAACAGCGTAAGCAATCAGCCCCAGCATTTT
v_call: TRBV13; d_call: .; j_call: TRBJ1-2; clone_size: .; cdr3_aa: CASSLTGFYGYTF; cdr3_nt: TGTGCCAGCAGCTTAACAGGGTTCTATGGCTACACCTTC
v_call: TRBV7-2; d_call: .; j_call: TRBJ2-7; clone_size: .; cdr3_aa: CASSHMYEQYF; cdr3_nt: TGTGCCAGCAGCCACATGTACGAGCAGTACTTC
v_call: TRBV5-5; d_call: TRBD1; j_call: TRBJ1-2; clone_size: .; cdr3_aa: CASSSPRQGGYTF; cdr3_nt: TGTGCCAGCAGCTCCCCTAGACAGGGGGGCTACACCTTC
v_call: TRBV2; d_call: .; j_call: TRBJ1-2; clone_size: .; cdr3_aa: CASSDYGYTF; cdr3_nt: TGTGCCAGCAGTGACTATGGCTACACCTTC
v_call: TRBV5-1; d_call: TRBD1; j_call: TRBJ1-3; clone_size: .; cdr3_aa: CASSLAGQTGDTIYF; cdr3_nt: TGCGCCAGCAGCTTGGCGGGACAGACAGGAGACACCATATATTTT
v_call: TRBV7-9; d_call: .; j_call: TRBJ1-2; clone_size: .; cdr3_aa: CASSPILQDGGYTF; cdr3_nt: TGTGCCAGCAGCCCCATACTTCAGGATGGTGGCTACACCTTC
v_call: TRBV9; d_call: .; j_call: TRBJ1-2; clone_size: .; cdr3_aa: CASSGQHYGYTF; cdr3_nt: TGTGCCAGCAGCGGACAGCACTATGGCTACACCTTC